Below, 16 T cell receptor beta chains from the same sample are listed, as sequenced in a study of T cells in Graves' hyperthyroidism and ophthalmopathy. The investigators amplified TCR beta CDR3 regions from RNA transcripts. A set of HTBI primers served as the primers for a first-round RT-PCR of the TCR CDR3. TCRdb called the multiplex PCR reads again in MiXCR, with one record for every CDR3 protein. The sample includes approximately 350,000 distinct CDR3 sequences, around 15% seen only once; the top ten take roughly a fifth. Input material: blood. The source is a woman in her sixties or seventies with Graves' ophthalmopathy.

This clonotype was seen more than once but under ten times. The chain links TRBV28 to TRBJ1-6, with 7 positions matching TRBD1. The germline V gene encodes CDR1 MDHEN and CDR2 SYDVKM. V lost 3 bases to trimming and J lost 5 bases; unmatched junction nucleotides: 1. The CDR3 is 14 residues long. The CDR3 loop reads CASSLTGNNSPLHF. CDR3 nucleotides: TGTGCCAGCAGTTTGACAGGGAATAATTCACCCCTCCACTTT.

This clonotype was recorded many times. CDR3 sequence: CASSRRSNEQFF. The CDR3 nucleotides read TGTGCCAGCAGCCGACGGAGCAATGAGCAGTTCTTC. This rearrangement joins TRBV7-2 to TRBJ2-1; D is unclear. Germline CDR1 SGHTA, CDR2 FQGNSA. Trimming took 5 bases from V and 6 from J, leaving 8 bases between them. The CDR3 extends over 12 amino acids.

This clonotype was observed many times. The V call is TRBV28, the J call TRBJ2-7, with D perhaps TRBD1 (6 bases). CDR1 is MDHEN and CDR2 is SYDVKM in the germline V gene. V shed 8 bases and J shed 0 bases, with 14 bases lying between them. The CDR3 runs to 14 residues. The CDR3 DNA is TGTGCCAGCTCTGGACAGAGAAGCTCCTACGAGCAGTACTTC. Amino acid sequence: CASSGQRSSYEQYF.

The chain recombines TRBV20-1 with TRBJ1-2; no firm D call. Germline CDR1 DFQATT, CDR2 SNEGSKA (reference sequence). The CDR3 spans 12 residues. Between the trimmed V and J ends, which lost 8 bases and 4 bases, there was a span of 14 bases. Written as DNA, the CDR3 is TGCAGTCCCCCTCGACAAGGCTATGGCTACACCTTC. Translating gives CSPPRQGYGYTF.

This clonotype was seen a few times. The chain couples TRBV6-1 to TRBJ2-6; no firm D call. CDR1 and CDR2 (germline): MNHNS, SASEGT. This CDR3 has 16 residues. V lost 5 bases and J 1 base, leaving 12 bases between the germline ends. CDR3 loop: CASSRTLGSGANVLTF. CDR3 in DNA: TGTGCCAGCAGTCGGACGCTAGGTTCTGGGGCCAACGTCCTGACTTTC.

This clonotype was observed many times. This chain links TRBV20-1 with TRBJ2-1, with D perhaps TRBD2 (5 bases). This CDR3 has 12 residues. Germline V lookup: CDR1 DFQATT, CDR2 SNEGSKA (reference sequence). The V gene lost 6 bases and the J gene lost 6 bases, with 12 bases spanning the gap. DNA for the CDR3: TGCAGTGCCAGAACTAGACCCAATGAGCAGTTCTTC. Translating it yields CSARTRPNEQFF.

The rearrangement uses TRBV19 and TRBJ2-7; D is perhaps TRBD2 (7 bases). The CDR3 consists of 13 residues. Deletions cut 7 bases from V and 7 bases from J, with 17 bases between. Germline V gene lookup returns CDR1 LNHDA and CDR2 SQIVND (reference sequence). The CDR3 spells CASKEGGAGEQYF. The CDR3 DNA follows: TGTGCCAGTAAGGAGGGGGGGGCGGGGGAGCAGTACTTC.

This clonotype was found many times. The V call is TRBV2, the J call TRBJ2-7; TRBD2 is a possible D gene (6 bases). Between the trimmed V and J ends, which lost 7 bases and 0 bases, there was a span of 10 bases. The germline gives CDR1 SNHLY, CDR2 FYNNEI. CDR3 length: 13 amino acids. CDR3 in amino acids: CASMAGYSYEQYF. DNA for the CDR3: TGTGCCAGCATGGCGGGGTACTCCTACGAGCAGTACTTC. Together with reference TRBV2 and TRBJ2-7, the CDR3 gives the full variable domain: EPEVTQTPSHQVTQMGQEVILRCVPISNHLYFYWYRQILGQKVEFLVSFYNNEISEKSEIFDDQFSVERPDGSNFTLKIRSTKLEDSAMYFCASMAGYSYEQYFGPGTRLTVT.

V usage is TRBV7-8 and J usage is TRBJ2-7; tentatively, D is TRBD2 (6 bases). Germline CDR1 reads SGHVS; CDR2 reads FQNEAQ. The CDR3 has 14 amino acids. The ends were cut back, 5 bases at V and 6 bases at J, with 17 bases in the middle. CDR3 nucleotide sequence: TGTGCCAGCAGCAGATTGGTGAGCGGGCCCGAGCAGTACTTC. As protein: CASSRLVSGPEQYF. The whole variable domain, remainder taken from reference TRBV7-8 and TRBJ2-7, is GAGVSQSPRYKVAKRGQDVALRCDPISGHVSLFWYQQALGQGPEFLTYFQNEAQLDKSGLPSDRFFAERPEGSVSTLKIQRTQQEDSAVYLCASSRLVSGPEQYFGPGTRLTVT.

This clonotype was counted many times. The chain is built from TRBV20-1 and TRBJ2-2, with TRBD2 matching over 7 bases. The CDR3 is 14 amino acids. Germline V gene sequence: CDR1 DFQATT, CDR2 SNEGSKA (reference sequence). V was pared by 1 base and J by 4 bases, with 3 bases of the junction left unmatched. In DNA form, the CDR3 reads TGCAGTGCTAGAGGGGGGGGAAGCACCGGGGAGCTGTTTTTT. Translating it yields CSARGGGSTGELFF.

This clonotype was counted ten times or more. The genes are TRBV6-1 and TRBJ2-3, with no clear D. In germline, CDR1 is MNHNS, CDR2 SASEGT. V lost 2 bases and J lost 8, with 14 bases in between. This CDR3 has 14 residues. In DNA form, the CDR3 reads TGTGCCAGCAGTGAACAACGTACGCCCCCTACGCAGTATTTT. Translated, it gives CASSEQRTPPTQYF.

This clonotype was observed many times. The CDR3 coding sequence is TGTGCCAGCAGTTCCCAGTGGGGGACTGGAACGACGGATGAAAAACTGTTTTTT. Its translation: CASSSQWGTGTTDEKLFF. The chain has TRBV28 and TRBJ1-4; a possible D gene is TRBD1 (5 bases). Germline V gene sequence: CDR1 MDHEN, CDR2 SYDVKM. V was shortened by 4 bases and J by 6 bases, with 24 bases between the two germline ends. CDR3 length: 18 amino acids.

This clonotype came up a few times. The chain is built from TRBV29-1 and TRBJ2-7; D is perhaps TRBD1 (5 bases). Germline CDR1 SQVTM, CDR2 ANQGSEA. Trimming left V 4 bases short and J 2 bases short, with 6 bases between. The CDR3 loop spans 11 amino acids. The CDR3 protein is CSVVGAYEQYF. The CDR3 DNA reads as TGCAGCGTTGTAGGGGCCTACGAGCAGTACTTC.

This clonotype was seen many times. The rearrangement joins TRBV3-1 to TRBJ1-1; 7 nucleotides line up with TRBD1. Trimming removed 3 bases from V and 0 bases from J; junction bases left unmatched: 4. The germline CDR1 and CDR2 sequences are LGHDT and YNNKEL (reference sequence). The CDR3 loop spans 15 amino acids. CDR3 sequence reads: CASSHRTGLNTEAFF. The DNA of the CDR3 is TGTGCCAGCAGCCACCGGACAGGCCTGAACACTGAAGCTTTCTTT.

CDR3 protein: CASSRQGIGNEQFF. The DNA for the CDR3 is TGTGCCAGCAGCCGACAGGGGATCGGCAATGAGCAGTTCTTC. The rearrangement uses TRBV28 and TRBJ2-1; TRBD1 matches at 8 bases. The V segment lost 6 bases and the J segment 6 bases; nucleotides outside the gene matches: 7. Germline CDR1 MDHEN, CDR2 SYDVKM. The CDR3 loop spans 14 amino acids. Drawing the rest from reference TRBV28 and TRBJ2-1, the complete variable domain is DVKVTQSSRYLVKRTGEKVFLECVQDMDHENMFWYRQDPGLGLRLIYFSYDVKMKEKGDIPEGYSVSREKKERFSLILESASTNQTSMYLCASSRQGIGNEQFFGPGTRLTVL.

The chain joins TRBV29-1 to TRBJ2-1; possible D gene TRBD2, 5 bases. This CDR3 contains 13 residues. Germline CDR1 SQVTM, CDR2 ANQGSEA. V lost 4 bases and J 6 bases, leaving 13 bases between the germline ends. The CDR3 bases are TGCAGCGTTGGTCTAGGACTGCCCAATGAGCAGTTCTTC. Translated, it gives CSVGLGLPNEQFF.